These 27 T cell receptor beta chains share one sample of origin, sequenced in a study of graft-versus-host responses after intestinal transplantation. The assay was immunoSEQ multiplex PCR, and TCRdb's table has in-frame clones only and misses some. The table lists approximately 70,000 clones, 84% of them singletons. For these TCRs, the target antigens are not known. The input for sequencing was unstimulated CD4+ T cells sorted from spleen or lymph node cells, taken before transplant. These receptors were taken from a human donor who was the organ donor for an intestinal transplant.

This clone was found once. The chain has TRBV27 and TRBJ2-1; 10 nucleotides agree with TRBD1. The CDR3 is made up of 16 amino acids. The trim removed 10 bases at V and 7 bases at J, leaving 16 bases unmatched. The V gene's germline CDR1 is MNHEY and CDR2 SMNVEV (reference sequence). The CDR3 DNA reads as TGTGCCACCCTCAGTTGGGCCCCGGGACAGGGGAATGAGCAGTTCTTC. Translated, it gives CATLSWAPGQGNEQFF.

This clone was counted a single time. The CDR3 bases are TGTGCCAGCAGCCAAGATATAGGGTTCGGGACAGGGTTGGAAAAACTGTTTTTT. Its protein is CASSQDIGFGTGLEKLFF. The rearrangement joins TRBV4-2 to TRBJ1-4; 9 positions agree with TRBD1. The J segment lost 8 bases and the V segment lost 0 bases, leaving 13 bases of the junction unmatched. Germline V gives CDR1 LGHNA, CDR2 YNFKEQ. The CDR3 extends over 18 amino acids.

The gene calls are TRBV5-4 and TRBJ2-2; possibly TRBD2 for D (7 bases). V was pared by 4 bases and J by 5 bases, with 21 bases between. The CDR3 length is 17 residues. Germline V gene lookup returns CDR1 SGHNT and CDR2 YYREEE (reference sequence). CDR3: CASSHPLGGGNTGELFF. The CDR3 coding sequence is TGTGCCAGCAGCCACCCCCTGGGAGGGGGTAATACCGGGGAGCTGTTTTTT.

The chain employs TRBV7-8 and TRBJ2-7, with TRBD2 matching over 12 bases. The CDR3 totals 16 residues. The germline gives CDR1 SGHVS, CDR2 FQNEAQ. V lost 4 bases to trimming and J lost 2 bases; unmatched junction nucleotides: 6. The DNA for the CDR3 is TGTGCCAGCAGCTATACTAGCGGGGGGACCCCCTACGAGCAGTACGTC. Residues: CASSYTSGGTPYEQYV.

The chain recombines TRBV29-1 with TRBJ1-1; TRBD1 might be the D (5 bases). V was shortened by 4 bases and J by 2 bases, with 17 bases between the two germline ends. CDR1 SQVTM and CDR2 ANQGSEA come from the germline V gene. The CDR3 is made up of 15 amino acids. This chain's CDR3 is CSVGIRGQGNTEAFF. The CDR3 DNA reads TGCAGCGTTGGAATTAGGGGCCAGGGAAACACTGAAGCTTTCTTT.

This clone has more than one count but fewer than ten. The rearrangement joins TRBV2 to TRBJ1-2; no definite D call. V lost 3 bases and J 0 bases, leaving 8 bases between the germline ends. This CDR3 contains 14 residues. From germline, CDR1 is SNHLY and CDR2 FYNNEI. The DNA of the CDR3 is TGTGCCAGCAGTGATGAGCGAGCTAACTATGGCTACACCTTC. Translating it yields CASSDERANYGYTF.

The J gene is TRBJ2-3, the V gene TRBV2, with D possibly TRBD1 on 5 matching bases. Germline CDR1 and CDR2: SNHLY and FYNNEI. This CDR3 is 15 amino acids long. V lost 3 bases and J lost 0, with 10 bases in between. Here the CDR3 reads CASSDQGQSTDTQYF. DNA for the CDR3: TGTGCCAGCAGTGACCAGGGTCAAAGCACAGATACGCAGTATTTT. The complete variable domain, with remaining parts taken from reference TRBV2 and TRBJ2-3, reads EPEVTQTPSHQVTQMGQEVILRCVPISNHLYFYWYRQILGQKVEFLVSFYNNEISEKSEIFDDQFSVERPDGSNFTLKIRSTKLEDSAMYFCASSDQGQSTDTQYFGPGTRLTVL.

The V call is TRBV30, the J call TRBJ1-5; TRBD1 is a possible D gene (6 bases). The CDR3 runs 15 residues. Germline V CDR1 and CDR2: GTSNPN, SVGIG (reference sequence). Between the trimmed V and J ends, which lost 2 bases and 5 bases, there was a span of 16 bases. The CDR3 DNA is TGTGCCTGGAGTATCCCAGGAAGACAGGATCAGCCCCAGCATTTT. Its protein is CAWSIPGRQDQPQHF.

The chain recombines TRBV13 with TRBJ1-5; tentative D call: TRBD1 (5 bases). From germline, CDR1 is PRHDT and CDR2 FYEKMQ (reference sequence). Trimming took off 4 bases at V and 0 bases at J, with 13 bases between the two ends. The CDR3 has 16 amino acids. CDR3 loop: CASSWANRYSNQPQHF. CDR3 DNA sequence: TGTGCCAGCAGCTGGGCTAACAGGTATAGCAATCAGCCCCAGCATTTT. Using reference TRBV13 and TRBJ1-5 for the parts outside the CDR3, the full variable domain is AAGVIQSPRHLIKEKRETATLKCYPIPRHDTVYWYQQGPGQDPQFLISFYEKMQSDKGSIPDRFSAQQFSDYHSELNMSSLELGDSALYFCASSWANRYSNQPQHFGDGTRLSIL.

The chain couples TRBV5-6 to TRBJ1-1; a weak D match, TRBD1 (5 bases). With 5 bases removed from V and 2 bases from J, the gap between germline ends came to 10 bases. Germline loops: CDR1 SGHDT, CDR2 YYEEEE. This CDR3 contains 13 residues. The CDR3 DNA reads as TGTGCCAGCAGTCGACAGCATAACACTGAAGCTTTCTTT. Its protein product is CASSRQHNTEAFF.

The J gene is TRBJ2-1, the V gene TRBV27, with TRBD1 matching 8 bases. The germline gives CDR1 MNHEY, CDR2 SMNVEV (reference sequence). Trimming cost V 2 bases and J 10 bases; bases outside gene matches: 10. This CDR3 has 15 residues. The CDR3 DNA sequence: TGTGCCAGCAGTTTACGCTGGACAGGGTTTGCCGAGCAGTTCTTC. Amino acids: CASSLRWTGFAEQFF.

The chain carries TRBV23-1 and TRBJ2-7, with 10 bases identical to TRBD2. TRBV23-1 is an ORF, and what it does is uncertain. The V segment lost 4 bases and the J segment 6 bases; nucleotides outside the gene matches: 3. The CDR3 totals 13 residues. DNA for the CDR3: TGCGCCAGCAGTCTGGGACTAGCGTCCGAGCAGTACGTC. This encodes CASSLGLASEQYV.

The rearrangement joins TRBV18 to TRBJ1-1; 7 bases are a match to TRBD1. The CDR3 totals 13 residues. Trimming took 5 bases from V and 2 from J; bases not matched to a gene: 2. Germline V lookup: CDR1 KGHSH, CDR2 LQKENI. The CDR3 DNA follows: TGTGCCAGCTCAGGGGACAGAAACACTGAAGCTTTCTTT. The encoded protein is CASSGDRNTEAFF.

V is TRBV27 and J is TRBJ1-6; D not resolved. There are 15 residues in the CDR3. V was shortened by 4 bases and J by 6 bases, with 13 bases between the two germline ends. From germline, CDR1 is MNHEY and CDR2 SMNVEV (reference sequence). CDR3 coding DNA: TGTGCCAGCAGTTCATCGATCACGGGTAATTCACCCCTCCACTTT. It encodes CASSSSITGNSPLHF.

The chain carries TRBV18 and TRBJ1-2; 7 nucleotides match TRBD1. V dropped 3 bases and J dropped 2; count of bases not matched to a gene: 6. Germline V CDR1 and CDR2: KGHSH, LQKENI. The CDR3 has 15 residues. For the CDR3, the DNA is TGTGCCAGCTCACCTCCGGACAGGACCAACTATGGCTACACCTTC. This gives the protein CASSPPDRTNYGYTF.

This clone appeared once. The chain joins TRBV7-9 to TRBJ2-6; D is unclear. CDR1 is SEHNR and CDR2 is FQNEAQ in the germline V gene (reference sequence). The CDR3 totals 16 residues. Between the trimmed V and J ends, which lost 1 base and 0 bases, there was a span of 7 bases. The CDR3 sequence is CASSLGWSSGANVLTF. In DNA, the CDR3 is TGTGCCAGCAGCTTAGGGTGGAGCTCTGGGGCCAACGTCCTGACTTTC.

The chain carries TRBV30 and TRBJ2-3; D may be TRBD1 (6 bases). This CDR3 spans 14 amino acids. Germline V gene sequence: CDR1 GTSNPN, CDR2 SVGIG (reference sequence). V lost 3 bases and J 3 bases, leaving 13 bases between the germline ends. CDR3 in amino acids: CAWSLGGSTDTQYF. CDR3 nucleotides: TGTGCCTGGAGCCTTGGGGGCTCGACAGATACGCAGTATTTT.

The gene calls are TRBV7-8 and TRBJ1-6; D unclear. In germline, CDR1 is SGHVS, CDR2 FQNEAQ. V lost 1 base, J lost 8 bases, and 9 bases lay in between. The CDR3 is 14 amino acids. The CDR3 is CASSLVRRDSPLHF. The CDR3 nucleotides read TGTGCCAGCAGCTTAGTTCGACGGGATTCACCCCTCCACTTT.

The J gene is TRBJ2-2, the V gene TRBV10-1; D is ambiguous. V was clipped by 2 bases and J by 6 bases, with 7 bases between them. The CDR3 runs to 13 residues. From germline, CDR1 is WNHNN and CDR2 SYGVQD (reference sequence). The CDR3 loop reads CASSEQSSGELFF. The CDR3 coding sequence is TGCGCCAGCAGTGAGCAGTCCTCCGGGGAGCTGTTTTTT.

The chain combines TRBV19 with TRBJ2-3; TRBD2 matches 9 bases. Looked up from germline, CDR1 is LNHDA and CDR2 is SQIVND (reference sequence). CDR3 length equals 17 residues. J was trimmed by 6 bases and V by 3 bases; bases with no gene match: 13. The CDR3 sequence is CASSIKGPRGGGDTQYF. CDR3 DNA sequence: TGTGCCAGTAGTATCAAAGGGCCGCGGGGGGGCGGGGATACGCAGTATTTT.

This clone was observed once. V gene TRBV6-5 combines with J gene TRBJ2-3; 9 nucleotides agree with TRBD1. Germline V gene sequence: CDR1 MNHEY, CDR2 SVGAGI. CDR3 length equals 16 residues. V shed 4 bases and J 0 bases; nucleotides not matched to a gene: 5. CDR3 region: CASSLGQGPSTDTQYF. In nucleotides, the CDR3 is TGTGCCAGCAGTTTGGGACAGGGACCTAGCACAGATACGCAGTATTTT.

This clone was found once. This sequence joins TRBV5-4 and TRBJ1-2, with 9 bases aligning to TRBD1. Germline values: CDR1 SGHNT, CDR2 YYREEE (reference sequence). The trim removed 5 bases at V and 0 bases at J, leaving 2 bases unmatched. The CDR3 is 14 residues long. CDR3 bases: TGTGCCAGCAGGGGACAGGGCCCTAACTATGGCTACACCTTC. Translation gives CASRGQGPNYGYTF.

CDR3 in DNA: TGCGCCAGCAGCTTGGCCAAAGTAGCCCTCACAGATACGCAGTATTTT. It translates to CASSLAKVALTDTQYF. The chain couples TRBV5-1 to TRBJ2-3; unclear D gene. The CDR3 is 16 residues long. The V and J ends lost 0 bases and 2 bases respectively, with 13 bases between them. Germline CDR1 is SGHRS and CDR2 is YFSETQ.

The chain links TRBV4-3 to TRBJ1-2; 7 bases align to TRBD1. J was trimmed by 4 bases and V by 3 bases; bases with no gene match: 14. The CDR3 extends over 17 amino acids. CDR1 and CDR2 from the germline V gene are LGHNA and YSLEER. Here the CDR3 reads CASSQGMGTEAFYGYTF. CDR3 nucleotide sequence: TGCGCCAGCAGCCAGGGAATGGGGACAGAGGCCTTCTATGGCTACACCTTC.

The V call is TRBV27, the J call TRBJ1-5, with D unclear. This CDR3 is 13 amino acids long. Germline CDR1 reads MNHEY; CDR2 reads SMNVEV (reference sequence). Between the trimmed V and J ends, which lost 4 bases and 1 base, there was a span of 5 bases. The CDR3 sequence: CASSSRSNQPQHF. The DNA of the CDR3 is TGTGCCAGCAGTTCTAGGAGCAATCAGCCCCAGCATTTT.

J is TRBJ1-4 and V is TRBV7-2, with 7 bases lining up with TRBD1. CDR3 length equals 16 residues. The ends lost 4 bases at V and 0 bases at J; junction bases unmatched: 5. Germline V gene data show CDR1 as SGHTA and CDR2 as FQGNSA. The CDR3 spells CASSSTGAATNEKLFF. The CDR3 DNA reads as TGTGCCAGCAGCTCAACAGGGGCCGCAACTAATGAAAAACTGTTTTTT.

The chain combines TRBV28 with TRBJ1-5; 7 bases align to TRBD1. Per the germline V gene, CDR1 is MDHEN and CDR2 is SYDVKM. This CDR3 is built from 16 residues. With V trimmed by 7 bases and J by 2 bases, 11 bases remained unmatched. As DNA, the CDR3 is TGTGCCAGCATTCCCCTCATCGACAGGGGCAATCAGCCCCAGCATTTT. This translates into CASIPLIDRGNQPQHF.